The T cell receptor beta chain under discussion was sequenced for a study of T cell repertoires in cytomegalovirus infection. Study as a whole: In public TCR beta signatures, there were indications of both CMV infection and matching HLA type. Study observations and caveats: Dominating the ex vivo response were HLA-C-restricted CMV-specific TCR beta clonotypes. Public TCR beta family frequency separated CMV-and-HLA carriers, including in an independent cohort.

One entry per CDR3 protein, called by TCRdb with MiXCR from the reads. This sample has 200,000 to 250,000 distinct CDR3 sequences, with 20% to 25% found just once. J was trimmed by 0 bases and V by 4 bases; bases with no gene match: 5. This CDR3 contains 15 residues. The germline V gene encodes CDR1 SGHTA and CDR2 FQGTGA. There are a few counts of this clonotype. Antigen: not known. This clonotype was obtained from a human donor in good health (CMV status not recorded). Some clones in this sample may be carry-over from other donors' samples. The sequenced material came from CD8+ T cells from PBMCs. The chain couples TRBV7-3 to TRBJ1-1; TRBD1 matches at 7 bases. Written as DNA, the CDR3 is TGTGCCAGCAGCTACATTCAGGGGGTGAACACTGAAGCTTTCTTT. It encodes CASSYIQGVNTEAFF.